This paragraph covers one T cell receptor beta chain sequence. The sample originates from a study of cytomegalovirus exposure and HLA in healthy donors. PCR involved 60 Vbeta and 13 Jbeta primers. Some clones are missing from TCRdb's copy, which holds only in-frame ones; the method was immunoSEQ multiplex PCR. The repertoire has 150,000 to 200,000 clones, about 59% of them found once; the top ten carry around 2.9%. The source material was PBMCs. The receptor was isolated from a man aged 35-49 years in good health and CMV-seronegative.

The CDR3 protein is CASSRLAGERDTQYF. The CDR3 nucleotides read TGTGCCAGCAGCCGACTAGCGGGAGAACGTGATACGCAGTATTTT. This sequence joins TRBV4-2 and TRBJ2-3, with TRBD2 identical over 12 bases. The CDR3 is 15 amino acids. From germline, CDR1 is LGHNA and CDR2 YNFKEQ. With 4 bases clipped from V and 6 bases from J, the junction kept 5 bases outside the gene matches.